The 8 T cell receptor beta chains presented below share a single source sample, sequenced in a study of T cells expressing NK-cell markers (dated by TCRdb to the early 2020s). Library prep was done by 5' RACE. Instrument used: Illumina HiSeq 2000. After the reads were reprocessed by TCRdb, one entry was made per CDR3 protein sequence, with no DNA. This sample's table carries about 430,000 distinct CDR3 sequences. The ten largest clonotypes hold under 1.5% of the sample. The sequenced material came from blood T cells: a sorted CD56 or NKG2C T cell subset, CD4+ or CD8+ T cells, or bulk PBMC T cells (not recorded which). The receptors shown here come from a woman between 50 and 59 years old in good health. Donor details come from another sample of the same person, matched by shared clones.

The J gene is TRBJ2-5, the V gene TRBV3-1. This CDR3 contains 17 residues. The V gene's germline CDR1 is LGHDT and CDR2 YNNKEL (reference sequence). The CDR3 sequence: CASSQDSVASYRETQYF.

V and J are TRBV27 and TRBJ1-5; TCRdb picks TRBD1, but there is no DNA to check that call. The CDR3 is 13 amino acids. From germline, CDR1 is MNHEY and CDR2 SMNVEV (reference sequence). This CDR3 reads CASSWQGDQPQHF.

The chain couples TRBV19 to TRBJ1-2; TCRdb proposes TRBD1, but this gene call is untestable without DNA. CDR1 is LNHDA and CDR2 is SQIVND in the germline V gene (reference sequence). This CDR3 has 13 residues. The CDR3 loop is CASREGAIYGYTF.

The chain has TRBV25-1 and TRBJ2-1. The length of the CDR3 is 12 residues. Germline V lookup: CDR1 MGHDK, CDR2 SYGVNS. This chain's CDR3 is CASHDLHNEQFF.

Here the CDR3 reads CASSRLALSQGAQNIQYF. The V gene is TRBV5-1, the J gene TRBJ2-4; without DNA, the TCRdb call of TRBD1 cannot be checked. Germline CDR1 is SGHRS and CDR2 is YFSETQ. The CDR3 runs to 18 residues.

The CDR3 protein is CASSLAGTNQPQHF. V usage is TRBV5-6 and J usage is TRBJ1-5. The CDR3 consists of 14 residues. The germline CDR1 and CDR2 sequences are SGHDT and YYEEEE.

The genes are TRBV7-3 and TRBJ1-1. Germline V gives CDR1 SGHTA, CDR2 FQGTGA. The CDR3 is 14 residues long. Here the CDR3 reads CASSLESANTEAFF.

This chain uses TRBV15 with TRBJ2-7; the D call from TCRdb, TRBD1, cannot be confirmed without DNA. This CDR3 spans 14 amino acids. The germline gives CDR1 LNHNV, CDR2 YYDKDF (reference sequence). CDR3 amino acids: CATSTWDRFYEQYF. Full variable domain (outside the CDR3, taken from reference TRBV15 and TRBJ2-7): DAMVIQNPRYQVTQFGKPVTLSCSQTLNHNVMYWYQQKSSQAPKLLFHYYDKDFNNEADTPDNFQSRRPNTSFCFLDIRSPGLGDTAMYLCATSTWDRFYEQYFGPGTRLTVT.